This section outlines one T cell receptor (beta chain) sequence together with its context. This sample was taken from a study of blood T cell repertoires in COVID-19. Study context: Some COVID-19 samples were acute and others convalescent; all came from the United States, Italy and Spain.

Libraries were prepared by immunoSEQ multiplex PCR; TCRdb keeps only in-frame clonotypes and omits some of them. The table includes 120,000 to 150,000 clones, roughly 84% detected once. This TCR came from a man aged 50-59 years in a cohort exposed to, infected with or recovered from COVID-19 (not recorded which). Sequences were obtained from PBMCs or T cells enriched from blood (not recorded which).

DNA of the CDR3: TGTGCCAGCAGCGACGGCGGGGGGGAGGCGGACGGAAACACCATATATTTT. The encoded protein is CASSDGGGEADGNTIYF. The chain employs TRBV7-9 and TRBJ1-3; D perhaps matches TRBD1 (5 bases). V was cut by 5 bases and J by 4 bases, with 21 bases left in between. The germline gives CDR1 SEHNR, CDR2 FQNEAQ (reference sequence). This CDR3 spans 17 amino acids.